This T cell receptor beta chain was recorded in a study of PD-L1 blockade in urothelial cancer. Study findings and constraints: Pretreatment peripheral blood TCR clonality that fell below the median predicted better survival among the patients studied. Durable-benefit cases showed more tumor-associated blood clone expansion at 3 weeks.

Time point meaning: pretreatment peripheral blood. Disease in patients was locally advanced or metastatic urothelial carcinoma. Repertoires were generated with immunoSEQ multiplex PCR, while TCRdb's copy carries only in-frame clones and drops some. There are roughly 130,000 clones in the sample; roughly 83% occur only once, and roughly 2.9% lies in the top ten. Germline CDR1 reads LNHDA; CDR2 reads SQIVND (reference sequence). J lost 7 bases, V lost 4 bases, and 9 bases had no gene match. The CDR3 contains 15 residues. There are a few counts of this clone. Its antigen is as yet unknown. V usage is TRBV19 and J usage is TRBJ2-3, with 9 bases that match TRBD2. The sequence was obtained from a man aged 50 to 59 with urothelial cancer. Sequencing used PBMCs, obtained around atezolizumab (anti-PD-L1) treatment. In nucleotides, the CDR3 is TGTGCCAGTAGTAGAGGTAGCGGGAGTAGTAATACGCAGTATTTT. Amino acids: CASSRGSGSSNTQYF.